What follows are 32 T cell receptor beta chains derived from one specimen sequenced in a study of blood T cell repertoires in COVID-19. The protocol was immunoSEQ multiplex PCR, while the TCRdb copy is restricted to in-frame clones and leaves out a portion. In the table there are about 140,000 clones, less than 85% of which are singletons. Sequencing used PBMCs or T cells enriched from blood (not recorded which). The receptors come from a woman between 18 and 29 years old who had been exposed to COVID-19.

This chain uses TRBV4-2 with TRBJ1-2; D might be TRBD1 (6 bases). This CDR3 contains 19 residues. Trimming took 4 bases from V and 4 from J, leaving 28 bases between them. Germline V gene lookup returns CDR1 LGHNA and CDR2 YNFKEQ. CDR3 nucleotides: TGTGCCAGCAGCCTCCCAGGAGGAGGAAAGGACAGAGGAGGCTATGGCTACACCTTC. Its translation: CASSLPGGGKDRGGYGYTF.

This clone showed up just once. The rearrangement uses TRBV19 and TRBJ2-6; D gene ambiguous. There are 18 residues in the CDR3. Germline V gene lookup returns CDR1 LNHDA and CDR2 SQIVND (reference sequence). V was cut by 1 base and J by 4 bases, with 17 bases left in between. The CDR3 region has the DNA TGTGCCAGTAGTATAGTGAACAACCCCCAATCCGGGGCCAACGTCCTGACTTTC. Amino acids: CASSIVNNPQSGANVLTF.

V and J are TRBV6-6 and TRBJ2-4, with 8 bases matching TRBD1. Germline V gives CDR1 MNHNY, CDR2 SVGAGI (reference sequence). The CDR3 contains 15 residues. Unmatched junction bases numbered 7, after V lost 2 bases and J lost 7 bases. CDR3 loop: CASSYLDRASNIQYF. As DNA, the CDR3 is TGTGCCAGCAGTTACCTGGACAGGGCGAGTAACATTCAGTACTTC.

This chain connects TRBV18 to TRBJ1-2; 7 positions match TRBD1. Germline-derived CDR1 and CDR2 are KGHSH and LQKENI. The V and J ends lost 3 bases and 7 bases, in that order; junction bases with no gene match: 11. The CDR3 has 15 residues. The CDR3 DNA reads TGTGCCAGCTCACCGCGAATGATAACAGGGGTTGGCTACACCTTC. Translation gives CASSPRMITGVGYTF.

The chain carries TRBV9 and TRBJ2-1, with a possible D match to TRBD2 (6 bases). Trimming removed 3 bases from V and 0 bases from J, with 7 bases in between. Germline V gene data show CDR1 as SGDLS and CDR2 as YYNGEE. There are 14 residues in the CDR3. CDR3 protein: CASSGSGSYNEQFF. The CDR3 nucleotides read TGTGCCAGCAGCGGTAGCGGCTCCTACAATGAGCAGTTCTTC.

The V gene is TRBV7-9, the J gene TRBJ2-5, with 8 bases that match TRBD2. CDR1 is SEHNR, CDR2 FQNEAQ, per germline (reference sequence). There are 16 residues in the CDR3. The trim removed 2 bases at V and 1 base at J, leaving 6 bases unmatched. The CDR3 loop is CASSLWTSRFQETQYF. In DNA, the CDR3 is TGTGCCAGCAGCTTATGGACTAGCCGGTTCCAAGAGACCCAGTACTTC.

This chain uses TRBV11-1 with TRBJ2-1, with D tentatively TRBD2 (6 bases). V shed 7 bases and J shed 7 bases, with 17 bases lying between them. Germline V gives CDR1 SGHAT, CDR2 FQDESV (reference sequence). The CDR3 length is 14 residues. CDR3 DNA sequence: TGTGCCAGCAACCGGGACTCGCACTCAAATGAGCAGTTCTTC. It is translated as CASNRDSHSNEQFF.

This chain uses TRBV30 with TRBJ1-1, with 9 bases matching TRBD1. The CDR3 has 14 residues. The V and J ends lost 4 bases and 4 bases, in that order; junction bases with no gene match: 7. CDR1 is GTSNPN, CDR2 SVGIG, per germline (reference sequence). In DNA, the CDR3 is TGTGCCTGGATACAGGGGGCGACGTTCACTGAAGCTTTCTTT. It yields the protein CAWIQGATFTEAFF.

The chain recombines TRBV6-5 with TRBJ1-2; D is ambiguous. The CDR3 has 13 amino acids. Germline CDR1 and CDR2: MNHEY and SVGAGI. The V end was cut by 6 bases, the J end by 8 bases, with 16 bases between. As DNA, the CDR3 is TGTGCCAGCAGAAGAGTCCAAGTGGAGGGCTACACCTTC. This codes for CASRRVQVEGYTF.

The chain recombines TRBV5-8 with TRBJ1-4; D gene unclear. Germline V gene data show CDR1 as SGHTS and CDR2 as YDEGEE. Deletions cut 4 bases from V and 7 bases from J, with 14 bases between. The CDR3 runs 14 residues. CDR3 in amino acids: CASSPSTRGEKLFF. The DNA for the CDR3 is TGTGCCAGCAGCCCGTCGACTCGAGGTGAAAAACTGTTTTTT.

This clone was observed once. CDR3 region: CAWSFLAGYEQYF. As DNA, the CDR3 is TGTGCCTGGAGTTTCCTAGCGGGGTACGAGCAGTACTTC. V and J are TRBV30 and TRBJ2-7, with TRBD2 identical over 9 bases. The CDR3 contains 13 residues. Germline V CDR1 and CDR2: GTSNPN, SVGIG (reference sequence). The ends lost 2 bases at V and 4 bases at J; junction bases unmatched: 3.

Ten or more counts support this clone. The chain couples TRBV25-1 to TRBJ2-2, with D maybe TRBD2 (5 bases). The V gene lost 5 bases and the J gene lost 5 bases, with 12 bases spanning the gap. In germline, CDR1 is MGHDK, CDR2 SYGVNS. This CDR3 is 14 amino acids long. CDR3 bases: TGTGCCAGCAGTTTTGGGAGTGAGACCGGGGAGCTGTTTTTT. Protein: CASSFGSETGELFF.

The chain's CDR3 is CASSLDRSSYEQYF. The CDR3 nucleotides read TGTGCCAGCAGTTTAGACAGGAGTTCCTACGAGCAGTACTTC. The chain recombines TRBV27 with TRBJ2-7; D is possibly TRBD1 (6 bases). Trimming removed 2 bases from V and 1 base from J, with 9 bases in between. The CDR3 covers 14 residues. CDR1 is MNHEY and CDR2 is SMNVEV in the germline V gene (reference sequence).

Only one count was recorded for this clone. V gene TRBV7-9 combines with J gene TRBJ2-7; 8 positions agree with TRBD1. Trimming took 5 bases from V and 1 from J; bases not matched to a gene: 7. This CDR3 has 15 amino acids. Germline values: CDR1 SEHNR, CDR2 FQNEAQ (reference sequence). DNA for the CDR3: TGTGCCAGCAGCAGGGGCAGGGGGCTATCCTACGAGCAGTACTTC. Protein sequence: CASSRGRGLSYEQYF.

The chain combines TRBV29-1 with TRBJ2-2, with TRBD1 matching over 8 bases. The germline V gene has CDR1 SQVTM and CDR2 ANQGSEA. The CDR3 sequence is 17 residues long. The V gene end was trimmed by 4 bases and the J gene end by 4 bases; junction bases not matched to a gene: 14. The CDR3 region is CSVVVWPWTGFTGELFF. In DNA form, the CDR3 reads TGCAGCGTTGTTGTTTGGCCATGGACAGGGTTCACCGGGGAGCTGTTTTTT.

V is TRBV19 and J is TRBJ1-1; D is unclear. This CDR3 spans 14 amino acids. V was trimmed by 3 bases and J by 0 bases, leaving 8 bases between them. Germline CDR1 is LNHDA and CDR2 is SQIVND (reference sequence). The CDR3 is CASSMSGVNTEAFF. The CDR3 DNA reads TGTGCCAGTAGTATGTCCGGGGTGAACACTGAAGCTTTCTTT.

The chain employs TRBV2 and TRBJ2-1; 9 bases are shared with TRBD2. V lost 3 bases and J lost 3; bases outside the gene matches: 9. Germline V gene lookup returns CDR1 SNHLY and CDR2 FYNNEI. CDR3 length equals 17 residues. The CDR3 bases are TGTGCCAGCAGTGATTTTAGGGGGACTAGCCGCTACAATGAGCAGTTCTTC. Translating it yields CASSDFRGTSRYNEQFF.

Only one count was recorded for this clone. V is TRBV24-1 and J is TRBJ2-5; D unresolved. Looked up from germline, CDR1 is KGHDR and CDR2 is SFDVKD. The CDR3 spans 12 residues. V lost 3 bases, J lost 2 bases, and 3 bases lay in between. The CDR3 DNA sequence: TGTGCCACCAGTGATCCGCAAGAGACCCAGTACTTC. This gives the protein CATSDPQETQYF.

CDR3 loop: CASSVEGDYEQFF. CDR3 DNA sequence: TGTGCCAGCAGCGTAGAAGGGGACTATGAGCAGTTCTTC. This chain connects TRBV9 to TRBJ2-1; D is perhaps TRBD2 (6 bases). Trimming left V 0 bases short and J 8 bases short, with 9 bases between. The CDR3 totals 13 residues. The germline CDR1 and CDR2 sequences are SGDLS and YYNGEE.

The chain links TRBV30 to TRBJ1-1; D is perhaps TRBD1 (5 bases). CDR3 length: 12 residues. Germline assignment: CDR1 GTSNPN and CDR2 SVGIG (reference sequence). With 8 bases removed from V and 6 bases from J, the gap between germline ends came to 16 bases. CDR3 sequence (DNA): TGTGCCCTCCGGAGGGACTTAGCTGAAGCTTTCTTT. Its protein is CALRRDLAEAFF.

CDR3 region: CASSLDSLNSPLHF. CDR3 nucleotides: TGTGCCAGCAGCTTAGACAGCCTTAATTCACCCCTCCACTTT. This chain joins TRBV7-9 and TRBJ1-6; D gene uncertain. CDR3 size: 14 residues. Germline V gives CDR1 SEHNR, CDR2 FQNEAQ (reference sequence). Trimming removed 1 base at V and 6 bases at J, with 7 bases between.

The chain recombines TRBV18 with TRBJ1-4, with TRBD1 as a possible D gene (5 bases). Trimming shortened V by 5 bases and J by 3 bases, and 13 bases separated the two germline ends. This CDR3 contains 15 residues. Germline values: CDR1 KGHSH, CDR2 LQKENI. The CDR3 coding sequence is TGTGCCAGCTCAGCTAACAGGACACCTAATGAAAAACTGTTTTTT. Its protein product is CASSANRTPNEKLFF.

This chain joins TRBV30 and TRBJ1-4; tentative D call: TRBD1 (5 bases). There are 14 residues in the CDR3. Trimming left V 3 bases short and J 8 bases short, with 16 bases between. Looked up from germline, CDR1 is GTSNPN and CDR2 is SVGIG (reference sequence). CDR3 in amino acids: CAWRQGRQWEKLFF. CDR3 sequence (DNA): TGTGCCTGGAGGCAGGGCCGCCAGTGGGAAAAACTGTTTTTT.

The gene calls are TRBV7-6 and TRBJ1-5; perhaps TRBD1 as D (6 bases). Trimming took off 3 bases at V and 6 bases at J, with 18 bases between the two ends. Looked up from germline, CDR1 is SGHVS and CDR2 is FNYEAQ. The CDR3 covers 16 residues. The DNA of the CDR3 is TGTGCCAGCAGCTTGTTAGTACAGGGTAAAGGTCAGCCCCAGCATTTT. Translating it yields CASSLLVQGKGQPQHF.

Here the CDR3 DNA reads TGTGCCAGCAGTTTAGACAGGGCTCGGGTTTGGGGCCTCCACTTT. This sequence encodes CASSLDRARVWGLHF. This chain connects TRBV28 to TRBJ1-6, with 7 nucleotides matching TRBD1. The trim removed 2 bases at V and 15 bases at J, leaving 13 bases unmatched. CDR1 is MDHEN, CDR2 SYDVKM, per germline. This CDR3 comprises 15 residues.

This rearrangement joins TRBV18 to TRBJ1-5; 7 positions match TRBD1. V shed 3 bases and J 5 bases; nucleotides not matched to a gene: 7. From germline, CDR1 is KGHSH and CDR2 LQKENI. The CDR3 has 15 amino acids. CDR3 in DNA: TGTGCCAGCTCACCGACACAGGGGTGGTATCAGCCCCAGCATTTT. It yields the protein CASSPTQGWYQPQHF.

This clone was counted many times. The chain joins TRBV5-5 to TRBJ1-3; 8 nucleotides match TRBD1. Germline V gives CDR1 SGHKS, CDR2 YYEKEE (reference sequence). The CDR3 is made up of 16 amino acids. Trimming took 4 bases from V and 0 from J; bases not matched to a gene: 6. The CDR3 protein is CASSRRTGNSGNTIYF. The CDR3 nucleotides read TGTGCCAGCAGCCGAAGGACAGGGAACTCTGGAAACACCATATATTTT.

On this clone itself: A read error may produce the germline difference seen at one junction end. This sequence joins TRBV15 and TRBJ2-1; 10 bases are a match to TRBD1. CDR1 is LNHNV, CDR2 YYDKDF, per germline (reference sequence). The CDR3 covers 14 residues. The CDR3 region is CATSGETGGSEQFF. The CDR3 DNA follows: TGTGCCACCAGCGGAGAGACAGGGGGCAGTGAGCAGTTCTTC.

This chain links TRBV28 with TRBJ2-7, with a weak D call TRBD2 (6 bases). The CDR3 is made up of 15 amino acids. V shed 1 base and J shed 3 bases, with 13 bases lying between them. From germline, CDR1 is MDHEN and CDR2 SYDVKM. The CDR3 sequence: CASSLSGTSLYEQYF. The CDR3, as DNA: TGTGCCAGCAGTTTATCCGGGACTTCTCTCTACGAGCAGTACTTC.

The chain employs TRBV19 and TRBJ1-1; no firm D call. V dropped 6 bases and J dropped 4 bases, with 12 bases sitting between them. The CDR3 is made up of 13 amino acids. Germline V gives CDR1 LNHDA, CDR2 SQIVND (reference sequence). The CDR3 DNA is TGTGCCAGTAGCACCCCTAGTGGCACTGAAGCTTTCTTT. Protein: CASSTPSGTEAFF.

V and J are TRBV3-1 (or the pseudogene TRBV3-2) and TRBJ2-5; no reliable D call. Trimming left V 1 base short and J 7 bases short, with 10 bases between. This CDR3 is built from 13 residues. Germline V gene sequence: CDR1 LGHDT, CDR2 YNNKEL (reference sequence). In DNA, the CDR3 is TGTGCCAGCAGCCAAGGGCGACTGGGGACCCAGTACTTC. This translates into CASSQGRLGTQYF.

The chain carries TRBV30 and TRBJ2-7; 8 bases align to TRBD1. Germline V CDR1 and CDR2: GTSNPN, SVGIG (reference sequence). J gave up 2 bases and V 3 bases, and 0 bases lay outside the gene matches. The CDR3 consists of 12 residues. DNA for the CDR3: TGTGCCTGGAGGACAGGGGCCTACGAGCAGTACTTC. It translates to CAWRTGAYEQYF.